The present T cell receptor (beta chain) was sequenced within a study of blood T cell repertoires in COVID-19. About the study: From the United States, Italy and Spain came samples of acute and convalescent COVID-19.

In the original workflow: Cell counts per sample came from amplifying reference gene primers. The method was immunoSEQ multiplex PCR; TCRdb's version includes in-frame clones alone and lacks a portion of them. The DNA was the basis for D and trimming; V, J and clone size are from that table. The sample comprises a few hundred thousand clones, about 81% of which are singletons, and around 8.8% rests with the top ten. Which cohort a participant joined came from the clinical history participants gave. In Cohort 3, a recovered donor had either two negative PCRs, clearance, or symptom resolution. Germline lookup yields CDR1 MNHEY and CDR2 SVGAGI. There are 16 residues in the CDR3. V was trimmed by 0 bases and J by 4 bases, leaving 13 bases between them.

The sequence came from a man in his forties who had recovered from COVID-19. The rearrangement links TRBV6-5 to TRBJ1-5, with a possible D match to TRBD1 (6 bases). Sequencing was performed on PBMCs or T cells enriched from blood (not recorded which). The CDR3 loop reads CASSYSAGAKNQPQHF. The CDR3 DNA follows: TGTGCCAGCAGTTACTCGGCAGGGGCGAAAAATCAGCCCCAGCATTTT.